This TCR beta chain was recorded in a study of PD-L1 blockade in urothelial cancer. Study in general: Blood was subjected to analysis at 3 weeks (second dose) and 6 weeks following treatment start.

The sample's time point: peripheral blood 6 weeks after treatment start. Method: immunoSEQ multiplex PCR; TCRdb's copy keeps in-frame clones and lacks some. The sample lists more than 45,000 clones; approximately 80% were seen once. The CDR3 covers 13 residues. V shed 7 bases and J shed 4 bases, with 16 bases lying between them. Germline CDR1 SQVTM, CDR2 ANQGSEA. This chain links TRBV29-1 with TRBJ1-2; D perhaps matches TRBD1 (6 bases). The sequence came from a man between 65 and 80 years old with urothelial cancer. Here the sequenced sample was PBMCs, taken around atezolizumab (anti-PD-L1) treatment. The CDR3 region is CSALTGGSYGYTF. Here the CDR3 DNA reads TGCAGCGCTCTCACGGGGGGCAGCTATGGCTACACCTTC.